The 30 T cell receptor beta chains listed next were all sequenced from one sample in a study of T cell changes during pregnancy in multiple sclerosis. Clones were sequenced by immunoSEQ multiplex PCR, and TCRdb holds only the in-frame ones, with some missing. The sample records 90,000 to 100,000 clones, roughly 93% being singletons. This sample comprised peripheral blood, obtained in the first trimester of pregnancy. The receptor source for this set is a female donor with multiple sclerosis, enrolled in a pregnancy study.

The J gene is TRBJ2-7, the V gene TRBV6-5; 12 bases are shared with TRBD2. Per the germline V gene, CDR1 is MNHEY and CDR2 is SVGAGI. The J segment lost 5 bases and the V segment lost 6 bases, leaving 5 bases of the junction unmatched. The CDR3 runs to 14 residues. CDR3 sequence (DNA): TGTGCCAGCAGCCCCTGGACTAGCGGGGACGAGCAGTACTTC. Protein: CASSPWTSGDEQYF.

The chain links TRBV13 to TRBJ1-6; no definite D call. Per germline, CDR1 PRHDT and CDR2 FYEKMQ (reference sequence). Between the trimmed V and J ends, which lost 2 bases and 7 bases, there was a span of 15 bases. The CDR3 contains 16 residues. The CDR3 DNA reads TGTGCCAGCAGCTTAAGCGCGGGGATTCCAAATTCACCCCTCCACTTT. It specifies CASSLSAGIPNSPLHF.

This CDR3 reads CASSLAMWGGGDYEQYF. The CDR3 DNA reads as TGTGCCAGCAGCTTAGCGATGTGGGGCGGGGGGGACTACGAGCAGTACTTC. The chain has TRBV7-2 and TRBJ2-7; 9 bases line up with TRBD2. With 0 bases clipped from V and 3 bases from J, the junction kept 9 bases outside the gene matches. The germline gives CDR1 SGHTA, CDR2 FQGNSA. The length of the CDR3 is 17 residues.

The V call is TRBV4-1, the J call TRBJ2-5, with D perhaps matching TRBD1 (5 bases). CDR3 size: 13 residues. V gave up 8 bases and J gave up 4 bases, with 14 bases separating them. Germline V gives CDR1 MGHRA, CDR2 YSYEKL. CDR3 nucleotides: TGCGCCAGCGCCCGACAGCAGGGAGAGACCCAGTACTTC. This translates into CASARQQGETQYF.

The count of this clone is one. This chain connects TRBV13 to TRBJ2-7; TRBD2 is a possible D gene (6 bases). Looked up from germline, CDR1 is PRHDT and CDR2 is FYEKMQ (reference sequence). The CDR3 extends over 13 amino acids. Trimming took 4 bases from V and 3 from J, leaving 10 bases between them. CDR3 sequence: CASSSGSYYEQYF. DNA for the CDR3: TGTGCCAGCAGCTCCGGGAGCTACTACGAGCAGTACTTC.

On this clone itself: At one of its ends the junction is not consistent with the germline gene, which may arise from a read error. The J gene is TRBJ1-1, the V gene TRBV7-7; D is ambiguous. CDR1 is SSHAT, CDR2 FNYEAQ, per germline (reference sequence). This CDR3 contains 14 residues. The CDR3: CASSLLAVNTEAFF. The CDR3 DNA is TGTGCTAGCAGCCTACTGGCGGTGAACACTGAAGCTTTCTTT. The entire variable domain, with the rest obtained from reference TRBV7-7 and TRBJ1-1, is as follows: GAGVSQSPRYKVTKRGQDVTLRCDPISSHATLYWYQQALGQGPEFLTYFNYEAQPDKSGLPSDRFSAERPEGSISTLTIQRTEQRDSAMYRCASSLLAVNTEAFFGQGTRLTVV.

CDR3 protein: CASRRDFSGANVLTF. The DNA of the CDR3 is TGTGCCAGCAGAAGGGACTTCTCTGGGGCCAACGTCCTGACTTTC. V gene TRBV6-5 combines with J gene TRBJ2-6; maybe TRBD2 (6 bases). Germline V CDR1 and CDR2: MNHEY, SVGAGI. CDR3 length: 15 amino acids. V was clipped by 6 bases and J by 0 bases, with 9 bases between them.

The CDR3 loop is CASGAELSWDIQYF. The CDR3 bases are TGTGCCAGCGGGGCGGAGCTGTCGTGGGACATTCAGTACTTC. The V gene is TRBV6-1, the J gene TRBJ2-4; D might be TRBD1 (5 bases). The germline V gene has CDR1 MNHNS and CDR2 SASEGT. The V end lost 8 bases, the J end lost 8 bases, and 19 bases lay between the germline ends. The CDR3 spans 14 residues.

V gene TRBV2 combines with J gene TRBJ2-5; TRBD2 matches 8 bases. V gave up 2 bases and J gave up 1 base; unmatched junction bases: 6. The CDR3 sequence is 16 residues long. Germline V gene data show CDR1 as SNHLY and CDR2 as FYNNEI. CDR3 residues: CASSETRGGSQETQYF. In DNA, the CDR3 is TGTGCCAGCAGTGAAACCCGGGGGGGATCCCAAGAGACCCAGTACTTC.

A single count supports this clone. The CDR3 region is CASSAPGGRRGYTF. The CDR3, as DNA: TGTGCCAGCAGTGCTCCGGGGGGCCGGAGAGGCTACACCTTC. This chain uses TRBV2 with TRBJ1-2; D possibly corresponds to TRBD1 (6 bases). Germline lookup yields CDR1 SNHLY and CDR2 FYNNEI. The CDR3 length is 14 residues. V gave up 4 bases and J gave up 8 bases, with 17 bases separating them.

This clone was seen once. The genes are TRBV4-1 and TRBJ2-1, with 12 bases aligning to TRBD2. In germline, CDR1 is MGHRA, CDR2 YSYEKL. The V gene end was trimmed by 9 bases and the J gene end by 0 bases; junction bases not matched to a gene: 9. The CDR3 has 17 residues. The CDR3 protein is CASAGTSGSRSYNEQFF. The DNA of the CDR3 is TGCGCCAGTGCCGGGACTAGCGGGTCGCGCTCCTACAATGAGCAGTTCTTC.

CDR3 sequence: CASSVVQWGDPGGELFF. CDR3 sequence (DNA): TGTGCCAGCAGCGTTGTTCAATGGGGGGACCCAGGCGGGGAGCTGTTTTTT. The rearrangement uses TRBV9 and TRBJ2-2; weak D call: TRBD2 (6 bases). This CDR3 comprises 17 residues. V was clipped by 2 bases and J by 7 bases, with 21 bases between them. The germline gives CDR1 SGDLS, CDR2 YYNGEE.

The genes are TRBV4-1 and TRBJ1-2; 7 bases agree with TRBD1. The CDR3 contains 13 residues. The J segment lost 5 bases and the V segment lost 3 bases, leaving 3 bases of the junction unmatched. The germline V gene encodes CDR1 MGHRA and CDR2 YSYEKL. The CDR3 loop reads CASSQGTEYGYTF. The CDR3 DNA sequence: TGCGCCAGCAGCCAGGGGACAGAGTATGGCTACACCTTC.

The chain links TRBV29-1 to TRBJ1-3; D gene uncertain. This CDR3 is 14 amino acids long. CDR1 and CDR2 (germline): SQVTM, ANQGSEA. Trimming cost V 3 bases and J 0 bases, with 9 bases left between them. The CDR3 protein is CSVDLGSSGNTIYF. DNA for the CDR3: TGCAGCGTTGACCTGGGGAGCTCTGGAAACACCATATATTTT. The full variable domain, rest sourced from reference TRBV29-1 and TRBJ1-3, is SAVISQKPSRDICQRGTSLTIQCQVDSQVTMMFWYRQQPGQSLTLIATANQGSEATYESGFVIDKFPISRPNLTFSTLTVSNMSPEDSSIYLCSVDLGSSGNTIYFGEGSWLTVV.

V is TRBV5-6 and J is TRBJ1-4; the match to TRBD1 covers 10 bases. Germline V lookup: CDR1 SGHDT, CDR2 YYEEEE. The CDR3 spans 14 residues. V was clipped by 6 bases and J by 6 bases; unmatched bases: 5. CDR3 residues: CASTPGTGDEKLFF. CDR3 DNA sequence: TGTGCCAGCACCCCCGGGACAGGGGATGAAAAACTGTTTTTT.

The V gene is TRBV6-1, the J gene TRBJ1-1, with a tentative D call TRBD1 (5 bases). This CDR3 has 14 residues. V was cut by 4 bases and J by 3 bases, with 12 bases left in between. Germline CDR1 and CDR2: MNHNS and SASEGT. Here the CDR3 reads CASSGGARDTEAFF. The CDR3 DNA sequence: TGTGCCAGCAGTGGTGGGGCCAGGGACACTGAAGCTTTCTTT.

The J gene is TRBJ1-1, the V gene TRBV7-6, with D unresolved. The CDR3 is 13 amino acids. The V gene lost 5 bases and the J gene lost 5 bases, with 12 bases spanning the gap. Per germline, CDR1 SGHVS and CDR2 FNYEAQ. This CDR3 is CASSREAGTEAFF. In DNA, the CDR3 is TGTGCCAGCAGCCGCGAAGCGGGGACTGAAGCTTTCTTT.

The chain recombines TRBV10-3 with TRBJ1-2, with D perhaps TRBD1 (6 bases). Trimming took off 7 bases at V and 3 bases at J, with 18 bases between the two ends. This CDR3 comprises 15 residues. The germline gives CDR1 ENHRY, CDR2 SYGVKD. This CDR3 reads CAITPPQGSDYGYTF. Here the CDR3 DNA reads TGTGCCATCACCCCACCACAGGGATCGGACTATGGCTACACCTTC.

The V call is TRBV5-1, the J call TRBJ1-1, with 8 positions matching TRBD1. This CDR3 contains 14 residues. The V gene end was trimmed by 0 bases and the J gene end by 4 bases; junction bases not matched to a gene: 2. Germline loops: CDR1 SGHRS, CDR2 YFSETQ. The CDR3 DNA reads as TGCGCCAGCAGCTTGGAGCAGGGGGCCACTGAAGCTTTCTTT. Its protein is CASSLEQGATEAFF.

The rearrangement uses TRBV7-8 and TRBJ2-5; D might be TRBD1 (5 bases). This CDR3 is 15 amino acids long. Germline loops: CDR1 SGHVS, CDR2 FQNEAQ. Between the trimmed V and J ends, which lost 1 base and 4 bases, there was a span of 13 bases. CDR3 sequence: CASSLESRARETQYF. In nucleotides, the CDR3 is TGTGCCAGCAGCTTAGAGTCCAGGGCGCGAGAGACCCAGTACTTC.

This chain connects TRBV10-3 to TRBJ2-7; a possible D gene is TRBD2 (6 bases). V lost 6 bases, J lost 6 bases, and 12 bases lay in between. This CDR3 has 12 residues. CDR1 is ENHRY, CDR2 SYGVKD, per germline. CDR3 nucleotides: TGTGCCATCAGGCGGGGCGAAGGCGAGCAGTACTTC. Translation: CAIRRGEGEQYF.

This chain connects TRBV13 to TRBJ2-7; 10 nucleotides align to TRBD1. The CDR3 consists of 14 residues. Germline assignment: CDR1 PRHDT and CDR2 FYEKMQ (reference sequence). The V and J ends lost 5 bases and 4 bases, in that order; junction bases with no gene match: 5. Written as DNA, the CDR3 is TGTGCCAGCAGCCCCGGGGACAGGGGTTACGAGCAGTACTTC. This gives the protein CASSPGDRGYEQYF.

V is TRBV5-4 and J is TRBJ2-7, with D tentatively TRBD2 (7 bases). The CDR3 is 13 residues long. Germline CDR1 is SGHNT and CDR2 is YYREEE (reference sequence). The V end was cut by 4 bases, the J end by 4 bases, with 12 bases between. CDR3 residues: CASSGGGQYEQYF. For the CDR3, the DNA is TGTGCCAGCAGCGGGGGGGGGCAGTACGAGCAGTACTTC.

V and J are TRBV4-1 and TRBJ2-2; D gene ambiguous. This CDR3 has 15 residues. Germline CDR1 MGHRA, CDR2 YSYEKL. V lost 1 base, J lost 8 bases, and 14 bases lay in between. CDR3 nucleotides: TGCGCCAGCAGCCAAGTTTTGACTCCCCCGGGGGAGCTGTTTTTT. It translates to CASSQVLTPPGELFF.

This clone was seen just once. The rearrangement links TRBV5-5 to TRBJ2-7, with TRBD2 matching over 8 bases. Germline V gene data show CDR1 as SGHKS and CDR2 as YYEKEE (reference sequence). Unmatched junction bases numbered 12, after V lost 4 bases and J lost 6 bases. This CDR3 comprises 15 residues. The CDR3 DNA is TGTGCCAGCAGCCAGATCTGGGGACTAGAAGTCGAGCAGTACTTC. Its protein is CASSQIWGLEVEQYF.

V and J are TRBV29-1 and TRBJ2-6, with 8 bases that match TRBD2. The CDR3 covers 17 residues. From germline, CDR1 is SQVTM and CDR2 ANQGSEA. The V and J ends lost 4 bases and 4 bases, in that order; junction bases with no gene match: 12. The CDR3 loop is CSVASREGWSGANVLTF. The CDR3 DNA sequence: TGCAGCGTTGCCTCCCGGGAGGGGTGGTCCGGGGCCAACGTCCTGACTTTC.

This CDR3 is CASSWAGTLAYEQYF. CDR3 bases: TGTGCCAGTAGCTGGGCCGGGACACTAGCCTACGAGCAGTACTTC. The chain uses TRBV19 and TRBJ2-7, with a weak D call TRBD1 (6 bases). Trimming removed 6 bases at V and 2 bases at J, with 17 bases between. The CDR3 runs to 15 residues. CDR1 is LNHDA, CDR2 SQIVND, per germline (reference sequence).

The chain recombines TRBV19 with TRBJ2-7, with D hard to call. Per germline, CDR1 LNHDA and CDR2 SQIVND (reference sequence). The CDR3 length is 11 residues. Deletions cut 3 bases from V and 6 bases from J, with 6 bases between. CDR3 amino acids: CASSMGTEQYF. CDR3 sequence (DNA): TGTGCCAGTAGTATGGGCACCGAGCAGTACTTC.

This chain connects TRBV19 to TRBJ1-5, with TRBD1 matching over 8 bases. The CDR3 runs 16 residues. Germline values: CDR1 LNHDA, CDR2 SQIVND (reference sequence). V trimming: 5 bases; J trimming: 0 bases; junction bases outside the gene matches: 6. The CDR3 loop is CASSSDRGDSNQPQHF. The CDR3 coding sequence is TGTGCCAGTAGTTCAGACAGGGGCGATAGCAATCAGCCCCAGCATTTT. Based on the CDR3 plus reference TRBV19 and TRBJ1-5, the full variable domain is DGGITQSPKYLFRKEGQNVTLSCEQNLNHDAMYWYRQDPGQGLRLIYYSQIVNDFQKGDIAEGYSVSREKKESFPLTVTSAQKNPTAFYLCASSSDRGDSNQPQHFGDGTRLSIL.

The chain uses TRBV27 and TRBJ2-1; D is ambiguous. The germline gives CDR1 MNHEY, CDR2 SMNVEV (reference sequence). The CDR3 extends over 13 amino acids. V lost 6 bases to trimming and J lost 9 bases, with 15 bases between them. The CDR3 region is CASRINSGSEQFF. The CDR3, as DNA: TGTGCCAGCAGAATTAATAGTGGTTCTGAGCAGTTCTTC.